The rows below give T cell receptor beta chains drawn from one sample of a study of blood T cell repertoires in COVID-19. TCRdb's copy holds only in-frame clones and misses some; the assay was immunoSEQ multiplex PCR. Of some 240,000 clones listed, 92% were seen once; the top ten hold around 0.84%. The sample was peripheral blood. The receptors were gathered from a man in his fifties or sixties with COVID-19, enrolled during active disease. CDR3s include the opening cysteine and the closing phenylalanine or tryptophan. A D gene is named only where the DNA matches it firmly. Rows may omit the clone size; those that give it use once, few, many or a size class.

d_call,j_call,v_call,clone_size,cdr3_nt,cdr3_aa
.,TRBJ2-7,TRBV4-1,.,TGCGCCAGCAGCCCCCACGACAAATCCTACGAGCAGTACTTC,CASSPHDKSYEQYF
TRBD2,TRBJ2-5,TRBV9,.,TGTGCCAGCAGCGTAGGCGGACTAGCGGGAGGAGGAGAGACCCAGTACTTC,CASSVGGLAGGGETQYF
TRBD1,TRBJ1-2,TRBV28,.,TGTGCCAGCACCGGGGACAGGGAGAACTATGGCTACACCTTC,CASTGDRENYGYTF
.,TRBJ1-6,TRBV2,.,TGTGCCAGCAGTCAGGGGAGGGGAGGTTCACCCCTCCACTTT,CASSQGRGGSPLHF
.,TRBJ1-1,TRBV6-5,.,TGTGCCAGCAGTTACCAGGGGCGGAACACTGAAGCTTTCTTT,CASSYQGRNTEAFF
.,TRBJ1-2,TRBV6-6,.,TGTGCCAGCAGTCCCTCTCAGGAATCTGATGGCTACACCTTC,CASSPSQESDGYTF
.,TRBJ2-1,TRBV9,.,TGTGCCAGCAGCGGACTTAGCGTGGCCTGGGGCAATGAGCAGTTCTTC,CASSGLSVAWGNEQFF
TRBD2,TRBJ2-3,TRBV19,.,TGTGCCAGTACCAGGACTAGCGGGAGGGTGGACACAGATACGCAGTATTTT,CASTRTSGRVDTDTQYF
TRBD1,TRBJ2-7,TRBV6-6,.,TGTGCCAGCAGTCTCCGGGACAGGGGTTACGAGCAGTACTTC,CASSLRDRGYEQYF
TRBD2,TRBJ2-1,TRBV11-2,.,TGTGCCAGCAGCTTAAGAGCGGGGGGAATCTACAATGAGCAGTTCTTC,CASSLRAGGIYNEQFF
.,TRBJ1-1,TRBV9,.,TGTGCCAGCAGCGGGAGACGGAACACTGAAGCTTTCTTT,CASSGRRNTEAFF
TRBD1,TRBJ2-7,TRBV18,.,TGTGCCAGCTCACCGGGACAGGGAGCTTTGTACTTC,CASSPGQGALYF
TRBD2,TRBJ2-2,TRBV18,.,TGTGCCAGCTCACCCGGACTAGCGGGAAGGGACACCGGGGAGCTGTTTTTT,CASSPGLAGRDTGELFF
.,TRBJ2-2,TRBV7-9,once,TGTGCCAGCAGCCCCTCGGGGGGCTTTTCCGGGGAGCTGTTTTTT,CASSPSGGFSGELFF
.,TRBJ2-3,TRBV6-1,once,TGTGCCAGCAGTGAAGCGGGGGGTTGGGGTAATACGCAGTATTTT,CASSEAGGWGNTQYF
TRBD2,TRBJ2-7,TRBV5-1,.,TGCGCCAGCAGCTCCGGGACTAGCGGGACCTACGAGCAGTACTTC,CASSSGTSGTYEQYF
TRBD1,TRBJ1-2,TRBV15,.,TGTGCCACCAGCAGGGGGGGGACAGGGTCCGTCTATGGCTACACCTTC,CATSRGGTGSVYGYTF
TRBD1,TRBJ1-6,TRBV3-1/TRBV3-2,.,TGTGCCAGCAGCGCAGACAGGGGTCATTCACCCCTCCACTTT,CASSADRGHSPLHF
TRBD2,TRBJ2-3,TRBV30,.,TGTGCCTGGATAGGGGCGGGAGACGTTACGCAGTATTTT,CAWIGAGDVTQYF
TRBD2,TRBJ2-7,TRBV6-5,.,TGTGCCAGCAGGACTAGCGGGCGAAGCTCCTACGAGCAGTACTTC,CASRTSGRSSYEQYF
.,TRBJ1-5,TRBV4-1,few,TGCGCCAGCAGCCAGGGGGCCGTAGGTGGCAATCAGCCCCAGCATTTT,CASSQGAVGGNQPQHF
TRBD1,TRBJ1-4,TRBV7-9,.,TGTGCCAGCAGCCAAGCAGGGGGTACAACTAATGAAAAACTGTTTTTT,CASSQAGGTTNEKLFF
.,TRBJ2-2,TRBV4-1,.,TGCGCCAGCAGCCAAGTTGTTCTAATAGCGCAGAACACCGGGGAGCTGTTTTTT,CASSQVVLIAQNTGELFF
.,TRBJ2-1,TRBV29-1,.,TGCAGCGTCGGGCGGGGGTCCAGGGGAGGCGGTGAGCAGTTCTTC,CSVGRGSRGGGEQFF
TRBD2,TRBJ2-5,TRBV28,.,TGTGCCAGCAGTTTTTGGGGGGGGGACCAAGAGACCCAGTACTTC,CASSFWGGDQETQYF
TRBD2,TRBJ2-1,TRBV24-1,.,TGTGCCACCAGTGATCCCCAGGGGGCACCGGGACTAGCGGGCCGTTCCTACAATGAGCAGTTCTTC,CATSDPQGAPGLAGRSYNEQFF
TRBD1,TRBJ1-1,TRBV6-5,.,TGTGCCAGCAGCAAACCCCAGGGGACAGGGACTGAAGCTTTCTTT,CASSKPQGTGTEAFF
TRBD2,TRBJ2-5,TRBV3-1/TRBV3-2,.,TGTGCCAGCAGCCCACAGGGCCTAGCGGGGGGGCGAGGGACCCAGTACTTC,CASSPQGLAGGRGTQYF
TRBD1,TRBJ1-4,TRBV3-1/TRBV3-2,.,TGTGCCAGCAGCCAGAGGACAGGGGTTGGAGAAAAACTGTTTTTT,CASSQRTGVGEKLFF
.,TRBJ1-1,TRBV12-2,.,TGTGCAAGTCGCTTGCTTCAACTCGGACACGGAATATATATGAACACTGAAGCTTTCTTT,CASRLLQLGHGIYMNTEAFF